A selection of T cell receptor beta chains follows, all from one sample in a study of chemoradiotherapy in HPV16-positive cancers. Profiling relied on immunoSEQ multiplex PCR, and the TCRdb table lists in-frame clones only, not all of them. Of around 62,000 clones listed, about 90% are singletons. The sample consisted of blood, taken from a patient who underwent chemoradiotherapy. These receptors all come from a human donor with HPV-associated anogenital cancer. CDR3s include the opening cysteine and the closing phenylalanine or tryptophan. A D gene is named only where the DNA matches it firmly. Rows may omit the clone size; those that give it use once, few, many or a size class.

cdr3_length clone_size d_call j_call v_call cdr3_nt cdr3_aa
13 NA NA TRBJ2-7 TRBV6-1 TGTGCCAGCAGTCCCCCCACCCGCTACGAGCAGTACTTC CASSPPTRYEQYF
13 NA NA TRBJ1-4 TRBV6-6 TGTGCCAGCAGCAAGAGTCGCAACGAAAAACTGTTTTTT CASSKSRNEKLFF
14 once TRBD2 TRBJ2-7 TRBV10-1 TGCGCCAGGGAGACGACTAGCGGGAGTTACGAGCAGTACTTC CARETTSGSYEQYF
17 NA TRBD1 TRBJ2-6 TRBV11-2 TGTGCCAGCAGCCGTACATCCCAGGGGGCTGGGGCCAACGTCCTGACTTTC CASSRTSQGAGANVLTF
14 NA TRBD2 TRBJ2-7 TRBV27 TGTGCCAGCAGTACCCAAGGGGACTATTACGAGCAGTACTTC CASSTQGDYYEQYF
13 NA NA TRBJ2-5 TRBV2 TGTGCCAGCAGTGGAGGGGCCTCGAGGGCCCAGTACTTC CASSGGASRAQYF
13 NA NA TRBJ1-5 TRBV28 TGTGCCAGCAGCCGGCGGGGTGAGCAGCCCCAGCATTTT CASSRRGEQPQHF
16 NA TRBD1 TRBJ1-4 TRBV18 TGTGCCAGCTCACCTGCCACGGGACAGGGGAATGAAAAACTGTTTTTT CASSPATGQGNEKLFF
13 NA TRBD1 TRBJ1-2 TRBV10-2 TGCGCCAGCTACCAGGGGGGAAGCTATGGCTACACCTTC CASYQGGSYGYTF
14 NA NA TRBJ1-1 TRBV29-1 TGCAGCGTTGAAGTGATAGGCCCGAACACTGAAGCTTTCTTT CSVEVIGPNTEAFF
15 once TRBD1 TRBJ2-1 TRBV14 TGTGCCAGCAGCCAAATAGGACAGGGGAAGAATGAGCAGTTCTTC CASSQIGQGKNEQFF